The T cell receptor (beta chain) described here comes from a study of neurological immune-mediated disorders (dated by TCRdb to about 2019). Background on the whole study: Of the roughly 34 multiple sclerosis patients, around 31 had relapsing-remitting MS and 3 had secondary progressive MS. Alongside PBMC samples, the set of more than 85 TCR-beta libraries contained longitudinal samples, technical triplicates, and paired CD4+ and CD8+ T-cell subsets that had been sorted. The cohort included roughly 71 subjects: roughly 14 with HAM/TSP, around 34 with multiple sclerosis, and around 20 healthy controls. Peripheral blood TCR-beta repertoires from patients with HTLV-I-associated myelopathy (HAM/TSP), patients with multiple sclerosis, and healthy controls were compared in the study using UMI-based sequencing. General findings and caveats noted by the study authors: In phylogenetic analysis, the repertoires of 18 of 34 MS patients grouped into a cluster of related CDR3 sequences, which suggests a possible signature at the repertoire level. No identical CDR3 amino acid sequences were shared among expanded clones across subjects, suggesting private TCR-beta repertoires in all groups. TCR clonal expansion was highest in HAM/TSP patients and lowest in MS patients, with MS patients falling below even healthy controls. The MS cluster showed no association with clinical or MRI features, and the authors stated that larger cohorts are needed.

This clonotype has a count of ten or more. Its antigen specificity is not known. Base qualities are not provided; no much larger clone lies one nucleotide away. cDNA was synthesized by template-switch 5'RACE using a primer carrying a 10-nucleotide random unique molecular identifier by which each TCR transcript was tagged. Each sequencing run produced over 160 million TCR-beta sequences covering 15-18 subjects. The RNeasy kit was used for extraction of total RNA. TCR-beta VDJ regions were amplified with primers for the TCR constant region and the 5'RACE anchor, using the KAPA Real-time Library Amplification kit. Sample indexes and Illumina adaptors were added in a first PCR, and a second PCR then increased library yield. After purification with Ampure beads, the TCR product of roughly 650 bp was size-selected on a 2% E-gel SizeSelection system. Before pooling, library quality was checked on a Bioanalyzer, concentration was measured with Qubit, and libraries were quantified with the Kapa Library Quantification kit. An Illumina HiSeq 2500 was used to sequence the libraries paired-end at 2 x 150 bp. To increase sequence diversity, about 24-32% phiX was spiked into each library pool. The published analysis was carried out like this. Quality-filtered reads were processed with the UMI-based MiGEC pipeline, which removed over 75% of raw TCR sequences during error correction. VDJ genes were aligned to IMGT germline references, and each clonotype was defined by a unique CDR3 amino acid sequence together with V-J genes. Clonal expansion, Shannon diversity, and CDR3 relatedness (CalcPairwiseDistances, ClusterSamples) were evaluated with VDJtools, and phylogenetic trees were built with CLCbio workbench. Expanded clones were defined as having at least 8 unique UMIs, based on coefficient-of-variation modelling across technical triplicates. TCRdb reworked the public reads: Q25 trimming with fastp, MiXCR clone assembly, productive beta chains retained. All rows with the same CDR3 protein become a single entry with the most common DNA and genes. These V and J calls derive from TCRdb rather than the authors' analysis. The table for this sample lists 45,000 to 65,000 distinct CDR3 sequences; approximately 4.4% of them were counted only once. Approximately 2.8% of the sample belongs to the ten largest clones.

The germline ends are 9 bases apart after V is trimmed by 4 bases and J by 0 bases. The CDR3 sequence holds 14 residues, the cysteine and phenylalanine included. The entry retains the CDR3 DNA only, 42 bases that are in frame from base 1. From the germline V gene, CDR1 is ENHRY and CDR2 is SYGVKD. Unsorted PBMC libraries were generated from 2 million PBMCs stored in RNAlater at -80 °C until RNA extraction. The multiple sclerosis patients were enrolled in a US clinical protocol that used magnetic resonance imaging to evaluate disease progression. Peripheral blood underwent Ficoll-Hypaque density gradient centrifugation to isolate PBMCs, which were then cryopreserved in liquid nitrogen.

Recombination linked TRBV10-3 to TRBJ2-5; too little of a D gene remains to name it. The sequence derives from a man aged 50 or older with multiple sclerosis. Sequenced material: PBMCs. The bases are TGTGCCATCAGTGGCTGGGCAGACCAAGAGACCCAGTACTTC. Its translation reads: CAISGWADQETQYF.